This T cell receptor (beta chain) was observed in a study of blood T cells in healthy people across ages. Caucasian individuals from Russia who were healthy and aged roughly 6 to 95 acted as donors. Germline V gene data show CDR1 as DFQATT and CDR2 as SNEGSKA (reference sequence). This CDR3 region has 14 residues. Between the trimmed V and J ends, which lost 3 bases and 7 bases, there was a span of 19 bases. A second about 7 to 12 cycle PCR used barcoded and J-beta primers. Samples each returned at least 3 million CDR3-containing paired-end reads. TCRdb reprocessed the 5' RACE reads with MiXCR, giving one entry per CDR3 protein. Of hundreds of thousands of distinct CDR3 sequences detected, around 30% appear once; the ten largest clones hold roughly a sixth. This clonotype was recorded at least ten times. This could be a read error, since a much larger clone is one nucleotide away.

This rearrangement joins TRBV20-1 to TRBJ2-7; perhaps TRBD2 as D (6 bases). The receptor's source is a woman aged 80 or over in good health. Sequences were obtained from blood. The CDR3 sequence: CSASMGGILNEQYF. In nucleotides, the CDR3 is TGCAGTGCTAGTATGGGGGGTATCTTGAATGAGCAGTACTTC.